This entry lists 27 T cell receptor beta chains sequenced from one sample in a study of blood T cells in healthy people across ages. Through a sample-barcoded 5' primer and a J-beta primer mix, a second PCR was run for about 7 to 12 cycles. TCRdb used MiXCR to reprocess the 5' RACE reads, holding one entry per CDR3 protein. The table records about 970,000 distinct CDR3 sequences, approximately 50% of them present only once. The sample consisted of blood. The receptors shown here come from a woman aged 55-70 years in good health.

The chain joins TRBV12-3 or TRBV12-4 to TRBJ2-7, with 7 bases that match TRBD1. Germline trimming cut 3 bases from V and 0 bases from J; bases unmatched to any gene: 11. This CDR3 has 17 amino acids. CDR3 sequence reads: CASSFARTGTDSYEQYF. In DNA, the CDR3 is TGTGCCAGCAGTTTCGCCCGAACCGGGACAGACTCCTACGAGCAGTACTTC.

V gene TRBV6-2 or TRBV6-3 combines with J gene TRBJ2-5; 8 positions agree with TRBD2. The CDR3 loop spans 15 amino acids. The V gene's germline CDR1 is MNHEY and CDR2 SVGEGT. V lost 10 bases and J lost 11; bases outside the gene matches: 21. CDR3 bases: TGTGCCACCTCTAGCGGGCCACCTTTCTACAATGAGCAGTACTTC. This codes for CATSSGPPFYNEQYF.

This clonotype has only a few counts. V and J are TRBV9 and TRBJ2-1; the D is unclear. CDR3 length equals 12 residues. CDR1 is SGDLS, CDR2 YYNGEE, per germline. V was trimmed by 0 bases and J by 7 bases, leaving 5 bases between them. The DNA for the CDR3 is TGTGCCAGCAGCGTAGTGATGAATGAGCAGTTCTTC. Translation gives CASSVVMNEQFF.

This sequence joins TRBV11-3 and TRBJ2-4; D not resolved. This CDR3 spans 17 amino acids. CDR1 is SGHNT and CDR2 is YENEEA in the germline V gene. Trimming took off 5 bases at V and 2 bases at J, with 19 bases between the two ends. The CDR3 loop reads CASSPPPPRGTKNIQYF. DNA of the CDR3: TGTGCCAGCAGCCCGCCCCCCCCTCGTGGGACCAAAAACATTCAGTACTTC.

This clonotype was recorded a few times. The chain employs TRBV12-3 or TRBV12-4 and TRBJ2-1; the match to TRBD2 covers 13 bases. V gave up 6 bases and J gave up 12 bases; unmatched junction bases: 11. The CDR3 is 15 amino acids. The CDR3 spells CASSSGLAGVSVQFF. CDR3 bases: TGTGCCAGCAGCTCCGGACTAGCGGGAGTATCGGTGCAGTTCTTC.

This clonotype was counted between two and nine times. The chain recombines TRBV11-2 with TRBJ1-4; D is unresolved. The V end was cut by 1 base, the J end by 0 bases, with 3 bases between. There are 14 residues in the CDR3. From germline, CDR1 is SGHAT and CDR2 FQNNGV. In DNA, the CDR3 is TGTGCCAGCAGCTTAGTGCCAACTAATGAAAAACTGTTTTTT. This encodes CASSLVPTNEKLFF.

This clonotype has more than one count but fewer than ten. The chain links TRBV29-1 to TRBJ2-6; D is uncertain. Trimming took off 3 bases at V and 11 bases at J, with 8 bases between the two ends. CDR1 and CDR2 (germline): SQVTM, ANQGSEA. The CDR3 extends over 11 amino acids. CDR3 residues: CSVERSHVLTF. Written as DNA, the CDR3 is TGCAGCGTTGAGCGTTCCCACGTCCTGACTTTC.

The gene calls are TRBV15 and TRBJ1-5; D is unresolved. The CDR3 length is 17 residues. Trimming stripped 0 bases from V and 2 bases from J, with 14 bases between. Germline V gene sequence: CDR1 LNHNV, CDR2 YYDKDF (reference sequence). Here the CDR3 DNA reads TGTGCCACCAGCAGAGATAAGGAAAATAGGCGCAATCAGCCCCAGCATTTT. Encoded protein: CATSRDKENRRNQPQHF.

This clonotype was picked up a small number of times. The V gene is TRBV5-1, the J gene TRBJ2-7; TRBD2 aligns across 11 bases. After removal of 2 bases from V and 3 bases from J, the junction contained 4 bases not matched to a gene. This CDR3 spans 15 amino acids. Germline V gives CDR1 SGHRS, CDR2 YFSETQ. The CDR3 nucleotides are TGCGCCAGCAGCTTTTCGACTAGCGGGAACTACGAGCAGTACTTC. Translating it yields CASSFSTSGNYEQYF.

CDR3 protein: CASSPPLAGRPYEQYF. CDR3 in DNA: TGTGCCAGCAGCCCCCCGCTAGCGGGGCGCCCCTACGAGCAGTACTTC. V usage is TRBV11-2 and J usage is TRBJ2-7; 9 bases line up with TRBD2. With V trimmed by 5 bases and J by 2 bases, 10 bases remained unmatched. Germline CDR1 and CDR2: SGHAT and FQNNGV. This CDR3 is 16 amino acids long.

This rearrangement joins TRBV7-2 to TRBJ2-7, with TRBD2 matching over 7 bases. CDR3 length: 17 amino acids. Germline V gene lookup returns CDR1 SGHTA and CDR2 FQGNSA. The V and J ends lost 3 bases and 0 bases, in that order; junction bases with no gene match: 11. The CDR3: CASSLDILAVASYEQYF. For the CDR3, the DNA is TGTGCCAGCAGCTTGGACATTCTAGCGGTTGCCTCCTACGAGCAGTACTTC.

This clonotype was observed a handful of times. The chain has TRBV20-1 and TRBJ2-1; TRBD1 agrees at 9 bases. The CDR3 length is 16 residues. CDR1 DFQATT and CDR2 SNEGSKA come from the germline V gene (reference sequence). Trimming took 4 bases from V and 9 from J; bases not matched to a gene: 16. This CDR3 is CSANLLLTGGPSEQFF. In DNA, the CDR3 is TGCAGTGCTAACCTTCTGCTGACAGGGGGTCCAAGTGAGCAGTTCTTC.

The chain couples TRBV3-1 to TRBJ1-2; 7 bases fit TRBD1. Germline values: CDR1 LGHDT, CDR2 YNNKEL (reference sequence). This CDR3 comprises 13 residues. The ends lost 0 bases at V and 7 bases at J; junction bases unmatched: 2. For the CDR3, the DNA is TGTGCCAGCAGCCAAGACGACAGGGTTGGCTACACCTTC. Encoded protein: CASSQDDRVGYTF.

The DNA for the CDR3 is TGTGCCAGCTCACCGGAAGGGCCGAACGAGCAGTACTTC. It encodes CASSPEGPNEQYF. The rearrangement links TRBV18 to TRBJ2-7; D is unresolved. The germline CDR1 and CDR2 sequences are KGHSH and LQKENI. This CDR3 is 13 amino acids long. V lost 3 bases to trimming and J lost 5 bases, with 11 bases between them.

The chain couples TRBV20-1 to TRBJ2-7, with 14 bases lining up with TRBD2. The CDR3 runs 21 residues. Germline V gene sequence: CDR1 DFQATT, CDR2 SNEGSKA (reference sequence). V lost 3 bases and J lost 0; bases outside the gene matches: 19. The CDR3 region is CSASRPPGTSGSNLDSYEQYF. In DNA form, the CDR3 reads TGCAGTGCTAGCCGCCCCCCAGGGACTAGCGGGAGTAACCTGGACTCCTACGAGCAGTACTTC.

The chain employs TRBV6-6 and TRBJ2-1, with D possibly matching TRBD2 (6 bases). The end of the DNA aligns better with TRBJ2-7, so the J call may be wrong. Per the germline V gene, CDR1 is MNHNY and CDR2 is SVGAGI (reference sequence). CDR3 length: 13 residues. The CDR3, as DNA: TGTGCCAGCACTGTGCGGGGCTACAATGAGCAGTACTTC. Its protein product is CASTVRGYNEQYF.

V is TRBV24-1 and J is TRBJ1-2; the match to TRBD1 covers 7 bases. Germline V gene lookup returns CDR1 KGHDR and CDR2 SFDVKD. V was clipped by 2 bases and J by 8 bases; unmatched bases: 10. This CDR3 is 15 amino acids long. CDR3 nucleotide sequence: TGTGCCACCAGTGATTCCCGACAGGGAAGAATCGGCTACACCTTC. Translated, it gives CATSDSRQGRIGYTF.

The chain uses TRBV29-1 and TRBJ1-1; weak D call: TRBD1 (6 bases). CDR1 and CDR2 from the germline V gene are SQVTM and ANQGSEA. Between the trimmed V and J ends, which lost 1 base and 4 bases, there was a span of 10 bases. The CDR3 loop spans 13 amino acids. CDR3 sequence: CSVEVGGGTEAFF. As DNA, the CDR3 is TGCAGCGTTGAAGTAGGAGGGGGCACTGAAGCTTTCTTT.

V usage is TRBV6-6 and J usage is TRBJ2-3; 10 positions agree with TRBD1. Germline V gives CDR1 MNHNY, CDR2 SVGAGI (reference sequence). The J segment lost 7 bases and the V segment lost 6 bases, leaving 10 bases of the junction unmatched. This CDR3 is 15 amino acids long. CDR3 coding DNA: TGTGCCAGCAGGACGCCGGGACAGGGGTTACATACGCAGTATTTT. Its protein is CASRTPGQGLHTQYF.

This chain links TRBV10-3 with TRBJ2-7, with TRBD1 as a possible D gene (6 bases). Trimming took 10 bases from V and 7 from J, leaving 20 bases between them. The CDR3 has 13 residues. Germline-derived CDR1 and CDR2 are ENHRY and SYGVKD. The CDR3 spells CATLTGMTGEQYF. The CDR3 coding sequence is TGTGCCACCCTGACAGGTATGACGGGAGAGCAGTACTTC.

This clonotype was picked up a small number of times. V usage is TRBV20-1 and J usage is TRBJ2-7; possible D gene TRBD2, 6 bases. Germline V CDR1 and CDR2: DFQATT, SNEGSKA (reference sequence). The V gene lost 5 bases and the J gene lost 0 bases, with 14 bases spanning the gap. The CDR3 sequence is 14 residues long. The DNA of the CDR3 is TGCAGTGCTGGCCGGACGGGGGTCTCCTACGAGCAGTACTTC. Protein: CSAGRTGVSYEQYF.

This clonotype was detected only once. The V gene is TRBV6-2 or TRBV6-3, the J gene TRBJ2-5; weak D call: TRBD2 (5 bases). The end of the DNA fits TRBJ2-7 better, so the J call may be wrong. Germline CDR1 MNHEY, CDR2 SVGEGT. This CDR3 has 15 amino acids. The CDR3: CASSSGRALSYEQYF. The CDR3 nucleotides are TGTGCCAGCAGTTCGGGGAGAGCCCTCTCCTACGAGCAGTACTTC.

V and J are TRBV20-1 and TRBJ2-2; D is unresolved. The length of the CDR3 is 15 residues. Germline lookup yields CDR1 DFQATT and CDR2 SNEGSKA (reference sequence). Deletions cut 4 bases from V and 5 bases from J, with 17 bases between. CDR3 coding DNA: TGCAGTGCTAACGGGCCGACGGTGGGAACCGGGGAGCTGTTTTTT. It encodes CSANGPTVGTGELFF.

This rearrangement joins TRBV7-2 to TRBJ2-7; 7 nucleotides line up with TRBD2. After removal of 2 bases from V and 7 bases from J, the junction contained 14 bases not matched to a gene. Germline CDR1 is SGHTA and CDR2 is FQGNSA. This CDR3 is built from 16 residues. The CDR3 loop reads CASSLIPLKGGLEQYF. The CDR3, as DNA: TGTGCCAGCAGCTTAATTCCCCTAAAGGGAGGGTTGGAGCAGTACTTC.

This chain links TRBV7-9 with TRBJ2-5; 7 bases align to TRBD2. This CDR3 has 13 residues. The ends lost 3 bases at V and 11 bases at J; junction bases unmatched: 9. Germline V CDR1 and CDR2: SEHNR, FQNEAQ (reference sequence). CDR3 in DNA: TGTGCCAGCAGCTTTGCTGGCGCGCGGGAGCAGTACTTC. Translating gives CASSFAGAREQYF.

The chain carries TRBV4-2 and TRBJ2-7, with 7 bases aligning to TRBD2. Germline V gives CDR1 LGHNA, CDR2 YNFKEQ. V was clipped by 0 bases and J by 4 bases; unmatched bases: 6. CDR3 length equals 15 residues. The CDR3 here is CASSQELAATYEQYF. CDR3 in DNA: TGTGCCAGCAGCCAAGAGCTAGCGGCAACTTACGAGCAGTACTTC.

The genes are TRBV29-1 and TRBJ1-5, with a weak D call TRBD1 (6 bases). Deletions cut 4 bases from V and 0 bases from J, with 16 bases between. Germline-derived CDR1 and CDR2 are SQVTM and ANQGSEA. The length of the CDR3 is 16 residues. The CDR3 loop reads CSVVMTGANSNQPQHF. CDR3 sequence (DNA): TGCAGCGTTGTAATGACAGGCGCGAATAGCAATCAGCCCCAGCATTTT.